This T cell receptor beta chain was sequenced during a study of cytomegalovirus exposure and HLA in healthy donors. Germline V gives CDR1 SEHNR, CDR2 FQNEAQ (reference sequence). After removal of 4 bases from V and 16 bases from J, the junction contained 16 bases not matched to a gene. This CDR3 is 17 amino acids long. PCR involved 60 Vbeta and 13 Jbeta primers. Sequencing used immunoSEQ multiplex PCR; TCRdb keeps in-frame clones, though not all of them. The data hold 130,000 or so clones, with approximately 8.9% observed a single time. The chain links TRBV7-9 to TRBJ2-1; 16 nucleotides line up with TRBD2. Sequencing was performed on PBMCs. The sequence was collected from a woman aged 40 to 55 in good health and CMV-seropositive. The CDR3 loop reads CASSSTGTSGGALNEFF. CDR3 DNA: TGTGCCAGCAGCTCAACAGGGACTAGCGGGGGGGCACTGAACGAATTCTTC.